The clone carrying this T cell receptor beta chain was recorded many times. Its matching antigen is unknown. Unique molecular identifiers were used in preparing the TCRbeta library. TCRdb analysed the PCR reads with MiXCR anew, one entry per CDR3 protein. The sample shows 250,000 or so distinct CDR3 sequences, just under 8.5% of them seen only once. This entry is derived from a study of T-cell reconstitution after alpha-beta-depleted transplantation in children. General observations from the study: Fresh T-cell production supplied most of the T-cell counts and diversity seen one year after transplant. Surviving recipient T cells and thymic progenitors produced the high day-60 TCRbeta diversity seen in some patients. At around two months after transplant, the alpha-beta T cells were reportedly derived from several hundred expanded clones that came from non-depleted graft cells.

The germline V and J ends were trimmed by 1 base and 5 bases, with 15 bases remaining between them. This CDR3 region has 15 residues. CDR1 and CDR2 (germline): KGHSH, LQKENI. The sequence derives from a male patient aged 10 to 17 who had a stem cell transplant for acute lymphoblastic leukemia, so the T cells may come from the graft donor. The specimen comprised PBMCs, mostly from graft donor cells, sampled 180 days after TCRalphabeta/CD19-depleted stem cell transplant. The chain employs TRBV18 and TRBJ2-7; TRBD1 is a possible D gene (5 bases). Here the CDR3 DNA reads TGTGCCAGCTCACCACTCTTGACAGTCGACAACGAGCAGTACTTC. Translated: CASSPLLTVDNEQYF.